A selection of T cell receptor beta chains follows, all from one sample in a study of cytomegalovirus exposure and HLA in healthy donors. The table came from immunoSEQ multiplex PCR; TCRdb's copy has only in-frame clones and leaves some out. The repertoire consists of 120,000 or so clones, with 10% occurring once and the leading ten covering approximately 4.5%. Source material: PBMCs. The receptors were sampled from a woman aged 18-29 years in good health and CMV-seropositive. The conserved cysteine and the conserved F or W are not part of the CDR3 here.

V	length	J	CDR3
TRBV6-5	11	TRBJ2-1	ASSSYPTAEQF
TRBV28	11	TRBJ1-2	ASSLRTNYGYT
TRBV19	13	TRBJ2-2	ASSGLAGNTGELF
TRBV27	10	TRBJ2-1	ASGGGYNEQF
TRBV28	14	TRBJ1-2	ASSSPGVDRLDGYT
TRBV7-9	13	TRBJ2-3	ASSPSGQGRDTQY
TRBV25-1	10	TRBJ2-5	ASSPTGETQY
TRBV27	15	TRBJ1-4	ASSSVPSGAFNEKLF
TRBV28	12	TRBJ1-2	ASSPLDRNYGYT
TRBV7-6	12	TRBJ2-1	ASSKAVNSNEQF
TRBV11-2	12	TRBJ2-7	ASSLTSGSSEQY
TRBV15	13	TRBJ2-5	ATSRDRLAGETQY
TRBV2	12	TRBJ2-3	ASKLAGGTDTQY
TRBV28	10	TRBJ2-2	ASSFGSGRVD
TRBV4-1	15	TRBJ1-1	ASSPHRTGGSNTEAF
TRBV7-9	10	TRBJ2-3	ASSFITDTQY
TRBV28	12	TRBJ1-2	ASSTGQGNYGYT
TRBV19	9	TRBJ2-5	ASSIAGAQY
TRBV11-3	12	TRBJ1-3	ASSGTGAGNTIY
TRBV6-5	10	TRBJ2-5	ASRSGKETQY
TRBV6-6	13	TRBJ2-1	ASSYLGGSYNEQF
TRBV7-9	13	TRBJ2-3	ASSTMVGRTDTQY
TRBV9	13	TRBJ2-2	ASSGAGLNTGELF
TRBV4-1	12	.	ASSQRDRDYEQY
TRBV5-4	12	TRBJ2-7	ASSRSQSYHEQY
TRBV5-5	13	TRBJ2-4	ASSWNDIAKNIQY
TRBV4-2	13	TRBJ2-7	ASSRVLGTSYEQY
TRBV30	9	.	AWSAGNEQY
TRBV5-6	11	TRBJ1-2	ASSSGQALSYT
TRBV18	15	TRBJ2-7	ASSPPLASGSHYEQY
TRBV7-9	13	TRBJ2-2	ASSLWGTNTGELF
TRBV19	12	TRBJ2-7	ASSPSGGHYEQY
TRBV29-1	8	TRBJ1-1	SVLGGEAF
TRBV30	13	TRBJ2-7	AWSAGTSYFNEQY
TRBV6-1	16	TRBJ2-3	ASSESVSATSGTDTQY
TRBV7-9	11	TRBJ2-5	ASSSPFGQEQY